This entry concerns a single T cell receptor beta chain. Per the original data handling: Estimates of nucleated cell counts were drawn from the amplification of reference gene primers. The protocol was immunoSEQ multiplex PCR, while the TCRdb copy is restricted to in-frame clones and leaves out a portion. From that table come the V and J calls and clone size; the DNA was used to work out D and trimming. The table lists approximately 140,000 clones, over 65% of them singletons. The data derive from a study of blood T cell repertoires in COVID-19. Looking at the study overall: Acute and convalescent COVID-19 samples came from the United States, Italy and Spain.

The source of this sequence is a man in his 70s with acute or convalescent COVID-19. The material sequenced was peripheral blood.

The CDR3 sequence is CASSPQGLAEETQYF. As DNA, the CDR3 is TGTGCCAGCAGCCCCCAGGGACTAGCAGAAGAGACCCAGTACTTC. The chain employs TRBV7-2 and TRBJ2-5; the match to TRBD2 covers 9 bases. Germline V lookup: CDR1 SGHTA, CDR2 FQGNSA. Losses at the gene ends were 5 bases for V and 3 bases for J; bases not matched to a gene: 7. The CDR3 covers 15 residues.